This passage covers 19 T cell receptor beta chains from one sample sequenced in a study of blood T cells in healthy people across ages (dated by TCRdb to between 2014 and 2017). Library preparation employed 5' RACE. Sequencing instrument: Illumina HiSeq 2500. A second roughly 6 to 11 cycle PCR used a sample-barcoded 5' primer and a J-beta primer mix. TCRdb applied fastp at Q25 and MiXCR to the public reads, then kept only in-frame beta chains. Every distinct CDR3 protein forms one entry, paired with its most common genes and DNA. The sample table lists 780,000 or so distinct CDR3 sequences, around 25% of them with a count of one. The ten largest clones capture approximately 3.7% of the sample. The same sample was also used in a study of T cells of mothers and their children.

The specimen sequenced was blood. The receptors were sampled from a boy between 5 and 17 years old in good health.

The rearrangement uses TRBV5-1 and TRBJ2-5, with 8 positions matching TRBD2. The CDR3 is made up of 17 amino acids. The germline CDR1 and CDR2 sequences are SGHRS and YFSETQ. After removal of 1 base from V and 0 bases from J, the junction contained 8 bases not matched to a gene. The CDR3 here is CASSLSGGPMYQETQYF. CDR3 nucleotide sequence: TGCGCCAGCAGCTTGAGCGGGGGCCCTATGTACCAAGAGACCCAGTACTTC.

This clonotype came up a few times. The V and J genes are TRBV3-1 and TRBJ1-2, with unresolved D. CDR1 and CDR2 from the germline V gene are LGHDT and YNNKEL (reference sequence). Trimming took off 4 bases at V and 9 bases at J, with 15 bases between the two ends. The CDR3 consists of 13 residues. The CDR3 spells CASSPYGVLSYTF. CDR3 coding DNA: TGTGCCAGCAGCCCTTACGGGGTTCTCAGCTACACCTTC.

The chain joins TRBV15 to TRBJ2-5; 9 bases map to TRBD2. The trim removed 7 bases at V and 5 bases at J, leaving 8 bases unmatched. The CDR3 is 14 residues long. In germline, CDR1 is LNHNV, CDR2 YYDKDF (reference sequence). This CDR3 reads CATTTRGGLETQYF. The CDR3 DNA reads as TGTGCCACCACCACGCGGGGGGGCCTGGAGACCCAGTACTTC.

This clonotype was seen only a few times. The chain links TRBV27 to TRBJ1-4; 9 nucleotides align to TRBD1. V gave up 4 bases and J gave up 7 bases; unmatched junction bases: 10. Germline V lookup: CDR1 MNHEY, CDR2 SMNVEV (reference sequence). The length of the CDR3 is 16 residues. DNA for the CDR3: TGTGCCAGCAGTTCAACATGGGACAGGGAACGTGAAAAACTGTTTTTT. Translating gives CASSSTWDREREKLFF. Combining the CDR3 with reference TRBV27 and TRBJ1-4 gives the whole variable domain EAQVTQNPRYLITVTGKKLTVTCSQNMNHEYMSWYRQDPGLGLRQIYYSMNVEVTDKGDVPEGYKVSRKEKRNFPLILESPSPNQTSLYFCASSSTWDREREKLFFGSGTQLSVL.

This clonotype has just one count. The CDR3 coding sequence is TGCAGTGCCGCCGGACAGGGGGCACGGGTTACGCAGTATTTT. Residues: CSAAGQGARVTQYF. The chain recombines TRBV20-1 with TRBJ2-3; 11 bases line up with TRBD1. The CDR3 is 14 residues long. Germline V lookup: CDR1 DFQATT, CDR2 SNEGSKA (reference sequence). The J segment lost 8 bases and the V segment lost 6 bases, leaving 10 bases of the junction unmatched.

In its sample, this clonotype was seen a few times. One end of the junction varies from germline; a read error may be responsible. V usage is TRBV29-1 and J usage is TRBJ1-1; no firm D call. Germline V lookup: CDR1 SQVTM, CDR2 ANQGSEA. The CDR3 extends over 9 amino acids. CDR3 amino acids: CSVQEEAFF. The CDR3 DNA is TGCAGCGTTCAAGAGGAAGCTTTCTTT.

This sequence joins TRBV7-6 and TRBJ2-1; 10 bases agree with TRBD2. The V and J ends lost 3 bases and 7 bases, in that order; junction bases with no gene match: 6. CDR1 and CDR2 (germline): SGHVS, FNYEAQ. This CDR3 region has 15 residues. In DNA form, the CDR3 reads TGTGCCAGCAGCTTGGCAGAAGCGGGAGGGAATGAGCAGTTCTTC. Its protein is CASSLAEAGGNEQFF.

This clonotype has just a few counts. V is TRBV4-2 and J is TRBJ2-5; D gene ambiguous. Trimming took 10 bases from V and 0 from J, leaving 9 bases between them. CDR3 size: 12 residues. From germline, CDR1 is LGHNA and CDR2 YNFKEQ. The CDR3 DNA reads as TGTGCCAAGGGAAGGGACCAAGAGACCCAGTACTTC. The encoded protein is CAKGRDQETQYF.

This clonotype has only a few counts. This rearrangement joins TRBV5-1 to TRBJ2-7, with TRBD2 matching 7 bases. Germline V gives CDR1 SGHRS, CDR2 YFSETQ. The trim removed 0 bases at V and 3 bases at J, leaving 15 bases unmatched. The CDR3 extends over 18 amino acids. The CDR3 nucleotides are TGCGCCAGCAGCTTGGCTCCCCTAGCGGAAGAACTCGTCTACGAGCAGTACTTC. Protein product: CASSLAPLAEELVYEQYF.

The sample holds a few counts of this clonotype. The chain couples TRBV7-9 to TRBJ1-2, with D tentatively TRBD1 (6 bases). V lost 5 bases and J lost 7, with 14 bases in between. CDR3 length: 13 residues. Germline CDR1 reads SEHNR; CDR2 reads FQNEAQ (reference sequence). The CDR3 nucleotides are TGTGCCAGCAGCCTCACAGGGCCGGGTGGCTACACCTTC. Protein product: CASSLTGPGGYTF.

This clonotype was recorded a few times. The V and J genes are TRBV27 and TRBJ2-7, with D maybe TRBD2 (6 bases). V shed 2 bases and J shed 3 bases, with 14 bases lying between them. From germline, CDR1 is MNHEY and CDR2 SMNVEV (reference sequence). The CDR3 length is 15 residues. CDR3 bases: TGTGCCAGCAGTTTAGGTGCGGGAACTATCTACGAGCAGTACTTC. Translated: CASSLGAGTIYEQYF.

This clonotype turned up a few times. J is TRBJ2-6 and V is TRBV29-1; the D gene could be TRBD1 or TRBD2 (5 bases each). V lost 3 bases and J lost 2, with 8 bases in between. The CDR3 contains 14 residues. Germline CDR1 SQVTM, CDR2 ANQGSEA. CDR3 residues: CSVELGAGANVLTF. DNA for the CDR3: TGCAGCGTTGAGTTGGGGGCTGGGGCCAACGTCCTGACTTTC.

V gene TRBV29-1 combines with J gene TRBJ1-3, with D maybe TRBD1 (5 bases). The CDR3 length is 13 residues. CDR1 is SQVTM, CDR2 ANQGSEA, per germline. V was pared by 7 bases and J by 4 bases, with 14 bases between. CDR3 nucleotide sequence: TGCAGCGCAACGACAGAGAACGGAAACACCATATATTTT. It encodes CSATTENGNTIYF.

This clonotype turned up a few times. This chain joins TRBV20-1 and TRBJ1-1; D uncertain. CDR3 length: 14 residues. Deletions cut 3 bases from V and 1 base from J, with 12 bases between. The germline V gene encodes CDR1 DFQATT and CDR2 SNEGSKA (reference sequence). The CDR3 coding sequence is TGCAGTGCTAGTAGTGGGCGGCAGAACACTGAAGCTTTCTTT. The encoded protein is CSASSGRQNTEAFF.

This clonotype was recorded a few times. One end of the junction is discordant with germline, which a read error may explain. This chain connects TRBV15 to TRBJ2-4, with 8 bases lining up with TRBD1. In germline, CDR1 is LNHNV, CDR2 YYDKDF (reference sequence). CDR3 length: 15 residues. CDR3 sequence (DNA): TGTGCTACCAGCAGAGATAGGACAGGGAAAAACATTCAGTACTTC. This codes for CATSRDRTGKNIQYF.

The V and J genes are TRBV6-6 and TRBJ1-2; D remains ambiguous. Trimming removed 10 bases at V and 7 bases at J, with 16 bases between. The CDR3 consists of 12 residues. CDR1 and CDR2 (germline): MNHNY, SVGAGI (reference sequence). CDR3 region: CATLEGSGGYTF. The CDR3 DNA reads TGTGCCACACTGGAAGGCTCCGGTGGCTACACCTTC.

This clonotype has just a few counts. V is TRBV28 and J is TRBJ2-1; 14 bases fit TRBD2. The CDR3 sequence is 18 residues long. After removal of 3 bases from V and 1 base from J, the junction contained 5 bases not matched to a gene. Germline V lookup: CDR1 MDHEN, CDR2 SYDVKM. CDR3 sequence (DNA): TGTGCCAGCAGTTTTCTCGGACTAGCGGGGGGATCCTACAATGAGCAGTTCTTC. Its protein product is CASSFLGLAGGSYNEQFF.

V usage is TRBV4-3 and J usage is TRBJ2-1; maybe TRBD2 (5 bases). Germline CDR1 and CDR2: LGHNA and YSLEER. V was pared by 1 base and J by 2 bases, with 12 bases between. The CDR3 is 16 residues long. The CDR3 DNA reads as TGCGCCAGCAGCCAAGGAACCCCGGGAACCTACAATGAGCAGTTCTTC. Translating gives CASSQGTPGTYNEQFF.

This sequence joins TRBV5-1 and TRBJ2-5; no reliable D call. The germline V and J ends were trimmed by 2 bases and 3 bases, with 11 bases remaining between them. The CDR3 has 14 amino acids. Germline V gene data show CDR1 as SGHRS and CDR2 as YFSETQ. The CDR3 loop reads CASSFMPEKETQYF. The CDR3 bases are TGCGCCAGCAGCTTTATGCCAGAAAAAGAGACCCAGTACTTC.